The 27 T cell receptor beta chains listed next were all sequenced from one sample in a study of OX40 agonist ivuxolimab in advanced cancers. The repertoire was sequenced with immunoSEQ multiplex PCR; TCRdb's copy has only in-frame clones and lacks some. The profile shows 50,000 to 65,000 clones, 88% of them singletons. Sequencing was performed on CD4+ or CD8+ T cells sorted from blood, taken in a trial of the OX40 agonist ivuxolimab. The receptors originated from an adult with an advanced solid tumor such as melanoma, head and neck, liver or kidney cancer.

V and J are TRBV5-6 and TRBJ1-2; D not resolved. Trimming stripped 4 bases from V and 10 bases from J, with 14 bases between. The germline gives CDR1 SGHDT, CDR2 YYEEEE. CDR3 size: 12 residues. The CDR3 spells CASSKDGIPYTF. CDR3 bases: TGTGCCAGCAGCAAAGACGGCATCCCCTACACCTTC. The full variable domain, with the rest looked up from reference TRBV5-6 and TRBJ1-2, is DAGVTQSPTHLIKTRGQQVTLRCSPKSGHDTVSWYQQALGQGPQFIFQYYEEEERQRGNFPDRFSGHQFPNYSSELNVNALLLGDSALYLCASSKDGIPYTFGSGTRLTVV.

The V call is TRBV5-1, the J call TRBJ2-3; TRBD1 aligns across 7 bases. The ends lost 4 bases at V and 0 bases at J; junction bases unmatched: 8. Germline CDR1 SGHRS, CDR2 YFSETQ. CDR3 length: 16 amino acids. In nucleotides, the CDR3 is TGCGCCAGCAGCGGCCGGGACAGTTCTAGCACAGATACGCAGTATTTT. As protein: CASSGRDSSSTDTQYF.

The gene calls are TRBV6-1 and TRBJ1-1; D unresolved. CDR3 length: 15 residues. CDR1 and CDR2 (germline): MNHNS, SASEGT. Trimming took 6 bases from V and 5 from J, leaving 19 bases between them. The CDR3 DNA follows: TGTGCCAGCAGGAGAGGCGACGGGTTCGGGACTGAAGCTTTCTTT. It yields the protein CASRRGDGFGTEAFF.

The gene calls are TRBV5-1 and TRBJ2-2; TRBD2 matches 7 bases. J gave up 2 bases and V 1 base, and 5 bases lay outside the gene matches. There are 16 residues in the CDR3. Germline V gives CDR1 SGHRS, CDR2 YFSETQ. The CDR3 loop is CASSLYQRGNTGELFF. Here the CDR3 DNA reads TGCGCCAGCAGCTTGTATCAGCGGGGAAACACCGGGGAGCTGTTTTTT. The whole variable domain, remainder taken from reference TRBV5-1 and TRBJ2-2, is KAGVTQTPRYLIKTRGQQVTLSCSPISGHRSVSWYQQTPGQGLQFLFEYFSETQRNKGNFPGRFSGRQFSNSRSEMNVSTLELGDSALYLCASSLYQRGNTGELFFGEGSRLTVL.

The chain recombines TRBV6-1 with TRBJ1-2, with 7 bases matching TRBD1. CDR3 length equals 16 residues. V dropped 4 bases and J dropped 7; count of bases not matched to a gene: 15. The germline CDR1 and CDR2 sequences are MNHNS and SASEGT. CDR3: CASSAHHGQVTAGYTF. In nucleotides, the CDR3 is TGTGCCAGCAGTGCCCACCACGGACAGGTCACAGCTGGCTACACCTTC.

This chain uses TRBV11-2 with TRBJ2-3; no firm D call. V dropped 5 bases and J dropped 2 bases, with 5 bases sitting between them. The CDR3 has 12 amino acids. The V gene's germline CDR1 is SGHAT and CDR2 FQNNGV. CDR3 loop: CASSLFTDTQYF. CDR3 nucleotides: TGTGCCAGCAGCCTCTTCACAGATACGCAGTATTTT.

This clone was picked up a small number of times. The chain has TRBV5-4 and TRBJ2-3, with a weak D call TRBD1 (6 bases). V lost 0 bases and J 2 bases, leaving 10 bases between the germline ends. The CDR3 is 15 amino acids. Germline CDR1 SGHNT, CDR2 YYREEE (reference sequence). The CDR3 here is CASSLDQGITDTQYF. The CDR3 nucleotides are TGTGCCAGCAGCTTGGATCAGGGGATCACAGATACGCAGTATTTT.

The CDR3 is CASSLAVVGLSYEQYF. The CDR3 coding sequence is TGTGCCAGCAGCTTGGCCGTCGTGGGTTTGTCATACGAGCAGTACTTC. The rearrangement joins TRBV5-5 to TRBJ2-7; D remains unclear. Germline-derived CDR1 and CDR2 are SGHKS and YYEKEE (reference sequence). The V gene lost 0 bases and the J gene lost 4 bases, with 17 bases spanning the gap. This CDR3 has 16 amino acids.

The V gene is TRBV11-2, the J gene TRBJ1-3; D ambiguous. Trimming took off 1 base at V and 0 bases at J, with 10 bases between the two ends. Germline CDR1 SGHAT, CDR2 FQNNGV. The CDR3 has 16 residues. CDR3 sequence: CASSLGSSLSGNTIYF. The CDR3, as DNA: TGTGCCAGCAGCTTAGGTAGCTCACTCTCTGGAAACACCATATATTTT.

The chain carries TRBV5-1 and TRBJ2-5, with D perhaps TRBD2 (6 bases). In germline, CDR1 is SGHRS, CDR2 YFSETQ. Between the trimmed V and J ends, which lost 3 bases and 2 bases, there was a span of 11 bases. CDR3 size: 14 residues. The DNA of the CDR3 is TGCGCCAGCAGCTACTTAGCGGCACAAGAGACCCAGTACTTC. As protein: CASSYLAAQETQYF.

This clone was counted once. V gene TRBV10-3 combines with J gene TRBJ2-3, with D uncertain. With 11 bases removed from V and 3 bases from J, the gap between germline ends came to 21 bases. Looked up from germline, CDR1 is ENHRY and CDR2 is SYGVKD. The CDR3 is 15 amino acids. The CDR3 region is CASLEEGRLTDTQYF. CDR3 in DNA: TGTGCCTCTCTAGAGGAAGGGCGATTAACAGATACGCAGTATTTT.

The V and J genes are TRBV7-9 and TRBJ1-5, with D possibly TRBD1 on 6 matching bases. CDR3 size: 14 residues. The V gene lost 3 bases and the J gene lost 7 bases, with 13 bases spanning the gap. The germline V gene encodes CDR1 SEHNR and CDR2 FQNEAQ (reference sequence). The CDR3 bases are TGTGCCAGCAGCTTCGACACAGGGAGCCAGCCCCAGCATTTT. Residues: CASSFDTGSQPQHF.

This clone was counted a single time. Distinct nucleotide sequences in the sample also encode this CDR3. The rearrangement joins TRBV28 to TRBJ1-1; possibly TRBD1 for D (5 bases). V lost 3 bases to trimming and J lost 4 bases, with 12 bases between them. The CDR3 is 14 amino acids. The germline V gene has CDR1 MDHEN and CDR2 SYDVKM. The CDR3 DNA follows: TGTGCCAGCAGTTTTTTGTGGGGGGGCACTGAAGCTTTCTTT. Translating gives CASSFLWGGTEAFF.

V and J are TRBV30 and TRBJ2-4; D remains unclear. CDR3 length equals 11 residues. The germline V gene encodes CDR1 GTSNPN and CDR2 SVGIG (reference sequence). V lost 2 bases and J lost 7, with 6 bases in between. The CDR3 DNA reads TGTGCCTGGAGTACCCCCAACATTCAGTACTTC. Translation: CAWSTPNIQYF.

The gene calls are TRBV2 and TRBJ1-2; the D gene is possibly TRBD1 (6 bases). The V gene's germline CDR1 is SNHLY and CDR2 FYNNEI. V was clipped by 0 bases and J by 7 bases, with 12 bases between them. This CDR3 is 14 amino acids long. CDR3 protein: CASSEALWDIGYTF. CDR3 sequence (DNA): TGTGCCAGCAGTGAAGCGCTTTGGGACATTGGCTACACCTTC.

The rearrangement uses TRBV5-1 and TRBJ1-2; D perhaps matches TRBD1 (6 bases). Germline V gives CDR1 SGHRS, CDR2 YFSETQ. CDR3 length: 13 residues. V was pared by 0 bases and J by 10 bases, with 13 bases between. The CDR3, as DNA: TGCGCCAGCAGCTTGGGGAATTGGGACACCTACACCTTC. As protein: CASSLGNWDTYTF.

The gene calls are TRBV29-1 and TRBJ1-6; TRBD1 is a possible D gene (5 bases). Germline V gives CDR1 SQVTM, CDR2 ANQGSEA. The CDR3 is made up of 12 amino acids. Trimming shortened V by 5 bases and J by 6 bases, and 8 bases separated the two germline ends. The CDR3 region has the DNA TGCAGCGTTCGGGGGGGTAATTCACCCCTCCACTTT. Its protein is CSVRGGNSPLHF.

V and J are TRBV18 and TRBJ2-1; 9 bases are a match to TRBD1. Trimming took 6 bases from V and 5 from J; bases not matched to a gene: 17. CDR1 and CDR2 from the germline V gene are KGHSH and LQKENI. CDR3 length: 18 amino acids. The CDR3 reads CASSRNSPGQGTDNEQFF. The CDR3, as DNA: TGTGCCAGCTCGCGTAACTCACCGGGACAGGGAACGGACAATGAGCAGTTCTTC.

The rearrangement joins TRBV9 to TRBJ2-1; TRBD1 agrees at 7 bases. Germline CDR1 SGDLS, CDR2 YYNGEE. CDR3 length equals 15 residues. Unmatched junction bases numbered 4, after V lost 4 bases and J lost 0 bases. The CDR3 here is CASSRDSSSYNEQFF. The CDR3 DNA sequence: TGTGCCAGCAGCCGGGACAGCAGCTCCTACAATGAGCAGTTCTTC.

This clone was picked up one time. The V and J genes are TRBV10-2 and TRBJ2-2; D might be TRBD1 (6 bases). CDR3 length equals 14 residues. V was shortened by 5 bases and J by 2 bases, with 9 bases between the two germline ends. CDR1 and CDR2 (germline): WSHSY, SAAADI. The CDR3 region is CASSNGGNTGELFF. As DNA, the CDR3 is TGCGCCAGCAGTAATGGGGGCAACACCGGGGAGCTGTTTTTT.

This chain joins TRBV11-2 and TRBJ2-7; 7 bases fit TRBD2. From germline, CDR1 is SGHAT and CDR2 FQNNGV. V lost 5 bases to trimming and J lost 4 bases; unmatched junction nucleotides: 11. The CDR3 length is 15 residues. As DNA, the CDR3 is TGTGCCAGCAGCCGGGCCTTTGGCGGGAGTTACGAGCAGTACTTC. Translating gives CASSRAFGGSYEQYF.

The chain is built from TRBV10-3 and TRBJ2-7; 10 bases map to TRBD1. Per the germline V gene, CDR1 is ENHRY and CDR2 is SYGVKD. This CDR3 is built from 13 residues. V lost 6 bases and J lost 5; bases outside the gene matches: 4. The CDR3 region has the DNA TGTGCCATCAGCGCTGGACAGGGGGACGAGCAGTACTTC. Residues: CAISAGQGDEQYF.

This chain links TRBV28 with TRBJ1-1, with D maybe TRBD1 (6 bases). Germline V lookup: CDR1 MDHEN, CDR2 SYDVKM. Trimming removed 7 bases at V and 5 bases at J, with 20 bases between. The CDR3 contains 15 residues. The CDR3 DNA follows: TGTGCCAGCACCCCTCGGGGGGCTAAGGGGACTGAAGCTTTCTTT. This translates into CASTPRGAKGTEAFF.

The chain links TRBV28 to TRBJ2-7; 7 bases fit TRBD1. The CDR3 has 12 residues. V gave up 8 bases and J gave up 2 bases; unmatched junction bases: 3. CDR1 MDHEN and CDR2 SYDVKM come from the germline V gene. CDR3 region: CASGTGAYEQYF. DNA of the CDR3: TGTGCCAGCGGAACAGGGGCCTACGAGCAGTACTTC.

The CDR3 loop reads CASSLAVDTQYF. In nucleotides, the CDR3 is TGTGCCAGCAGCTTAGCGGTGGATACGCAGTATTTT. The chain links TRBV7-8 to TRBJ2-3; D not resolved. The V gene's germline CDR1 is SGHVS and CDR2 FQNEAQ. CDR3 length: 12 residues. Deletions cut 0 bases from V and 6 bases from J, with 4 bases between.

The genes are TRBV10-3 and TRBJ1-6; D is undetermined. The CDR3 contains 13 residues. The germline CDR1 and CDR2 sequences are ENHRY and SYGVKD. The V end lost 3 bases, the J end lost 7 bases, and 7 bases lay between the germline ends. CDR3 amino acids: CAISDFPNSPLHF. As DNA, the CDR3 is TGTGCCATCAGTGATTTCCCCAATTCACCCCTCCACTTT.

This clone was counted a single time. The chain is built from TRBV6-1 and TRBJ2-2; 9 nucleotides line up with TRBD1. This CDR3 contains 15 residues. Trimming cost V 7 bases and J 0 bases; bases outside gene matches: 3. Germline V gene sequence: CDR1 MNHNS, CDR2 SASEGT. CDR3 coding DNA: TGTGCCAGCAATACAGGGGGCGCGAACACCGGGGAGCTGTTTTTT. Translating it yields CASNTGGANTGELFF.